The text below deals with one T cell receptor beta chain. Its antigen is still unknown. HCMV-specific IgG was detected in serum with a commercial ELISA kit to determine HCMV serostatus. Ficoll density gradient centrifugation was used to isolate peripheral blood mononuclear cells from blood. This sample is drawn from a study of T cells expressing NK-cell markers (dated by TCRdb to the early 2020s). Study-wide context: TCR beta-chain repertoires were profiled in sorted CD3+CD56+NKG2C+, CD3+CD56+NKG2C- and CD3+CD56-NKG2C+ T-cell subsets from several donors. The libraries were sequenced on Illumina HiSeq 2000/2500, MiSeq or NextSeq, producing 2 x 150 bp reads. Among the eight sequenced donors, seven were HCMV-seropositive and one was HCMV-seronegative. The eight sequenced donors were randomly selected healthy volunteers, three men and five women.

Based on the germline V gene, the CDR1 and CDR2 sequences are KGHDR and SFDVKD. From the cysteine up to the phenylalanine, the CDR3 has a length of 16 residues. The entry carries no DNA sequence. Points the paper makes about the study in general: In several donors, the dominant CD3+CD56+NKG2C+ clonotypes were found to rank among the top 10 CD8+ clonotypes and to make up about 1.0-7.0% of CD8+ T cells. Whether the expanded NKG2C-expressing T cell clones were specific for HCMV antigens remained unclear. Those dominant clonotypes were again the most abundant among CD3+CD56-NKG2C+ cells in four donors, at roughly 28.3-60.1%.

The run used an Illumina HiSeq 2000. TCR beta cDNA libraries were prepared using 5'RACE template switching, which introduced a universal primer site and unique molecular identifiers. Priming for cDNA synthesis came from the TCR beta constant segment, and two successive PCR amplification steps followed. As for how the authors treated the data: Reads were demultiplexed and grouped by UMI with MIGEC, and clonotypes were assembled and quantified with MiTCR. To remove erroneous sequences, TCR cDNA sequences were retained only when supported by two or more reads. The tcR package was used for downstream repertoire analysis, with clonotypes matched between fractions based on CDR3 nucleotide sequence plus V segment. VDJmatch was used to annotate antigen specificity against VDJdb, with one amino acid substitution in CDR3 allowed. With the reads reprocessed by TCRdb, a single entry stands for each CDR3 protein sequence and no DNA is reported. These V and J calls derive from TCRdb rather than the authors' analysis. The sample's table lists a count of fewer than 550,000 distinct CDR3 sequences. About 1.5% of the sample is in the top ten clones.

Sample: blood T cells: a sorted CD56 or NKG2C T cell subset, CD4+ or CD8+ T cells, or bulk PBMC T cells (not recorded which). The TCR was taken from a woman aged 50 to 65 in good health. Donor details come from another sample of the same person, matched by shared clones. The sequence joins TRBV24-1 to TRBJ2-1; the D call of TRBD2 rests on TCRdb alone, since no DNA is present to check it. CDR3 reads: CATSDPTSGRYNEQFF.